A single sample gave rise to the 11 T cell receptor beta chains below, sequenced in a study of blood T cell repertoires in COVID-19. Data came from immunoSEQ multiplex PCR; TCRdb stores just in-frame clones and leaves some out. The profile shows approximately 500,000 clones, about 89% of them singletons. The sequenced sample consisted of peripheral blood. These receptors all come from a woman aged 45 to 65 with COVID-19, enrolled during active disease.

J is TRBJ2-7 and V is TRBV7-6; TRBD1 aligns across 11 bases. Germline values: CDR1 SGHVS, CDR2 FNYEAQ. V lost 5 bases to trimming and J lost 0 bases; unmatched junction nucleotides: 18. The length of the CDR3 is 20 residues. The CDR3 nucleotides read TGTGCCAGCAGCCCACTTCCGCGGGGCTCCGGGACAGGGGGCTCCTACGAGCAGTACTTC. Encoded protein: CASSPLPRGSGTGGSYEQYF.

There are a few counts of this clone. The chain uses TRBV6-4 and TRBJ1-1; no reliable D call. The CDR3 loop spans 13 amino acids. Trimming took off 5 bases at V and 4 bases at J, with 11 bases between the two ends. Looked up from germline, CDR1 is MRHNA and CDR2 is SNTAGT. The CDR3 loop reads CASSWQEGTEAFF. The CDR3 nucleotides read TGTGCCAGCAGTTGGCAAGAGGGCACTGAAGCTTTCTTT.

The chain employs TRBV4-1 and TRBJ1-2, with TRBD1 as a possible D gene (5 bases). Germline V gene sequence: CDR1 MGHRA, CDR2 YSYEKL. CDR3 length: 15 residues. The V gene lost 6 bases and the J gene lost 8 bases, with 22 bases spanning the gap. The DNA for the CDR3 is TGCGCCAGCAGACCTACAGGATGGAATTCGCGCGGCTACACCTTC. Translating gives CASRPTGWNSRGYTF.

Only one count was recorded for this clone. V is TRBV6-2 or TRBV6-3 and J is TRBJ1-1, with D possibly matching TRBD1 (6 bases). Trimming took 4 bases from V and 11 from J, leaving 11 bases between them. This CDR3 has 11 residues. Germline CDR1 and CDR2: MNHEY and SVGEGT. The CDR3 loop is CASSSGVGAFF. CDR3 nucleotide sequence: TGTGCCAGCAGTTCAGGGGTGGGCGCTTTCTTT.

This clone was detected only once. This rearrangement joins TRBV19 to TRBJ2-3; perhaps TRBD2 as D (7 bases). V dropped 3 bases and J dropped 2 bases, with 9 bases sitting between them. The germline V gene encodes CDR1 LNHDA and CDR2 SQIVND (reference sequence). This CDR3 has 14 amino acids. The CDR3 DNA is TGTGCCAGTAGTATCGGGGGGCCCACAGATACGCAGTATTTT. This sequence encodes CASSIGGPTDTQYF.

The chain links TRBV9 to TRBJ2-7; 8 nucleotides align to TRBD1. There are 15 residues in the CDR3. Germline trimming cut 0 bases from V and 4 bases from J; bases unmatched to any gene: 6. In germline, CDR1 is SGDLS, CDR2 YYNGEE. CDR3 sequence: CASSVEAGGVYEQYF. In nucleotides, the CDR3 is TGTGCCAGCAGCGTAGAGGCAGGGGGCGTTTACGAGCAGTACTTC.

V usage is TRBV5-6 and J usage is TRBJ2-3, with TRBD2 matching over 7 bases. Germline CDR1 SGHDT, CDR2 YYEEEE. V gave up 6 bases and J gave up 4 bases; unmatched junction bases: 8. The CDR3 is 14 residues long. CDR3 DNA sequence: TGTGCCAGCACCCTCAGGCTAGCGGCAGATACGCAGTATTTT. It is translated as CASTLRLAADTQYF.

The chain has TRBV19 and TRBJ1-5; 12 bases match TRBD1. The junction had 4 bases not matched to a gene; V was cut back by 6 bases and J by 7 bases. Germline lookup yields CDR1 LNHDA and CDR2 SQIVND (reference sequence). The CDR3 length is 14 residues. CDR3 loop: CASRSGQGAQPQHF. The CDR3 DNA sequence: TGTGCCAGTAGGTCGGGACAGGGGGCCCAGCCCCAGCATTTT. Using reference TRBV19 and TRBJ1-5 for the parts outside the CDR3, the full variable domain is DGGITQSPKYLFRKEGQNVTLSCEQNLNHDAMYWYRQDPGQGLRLIYYSQIVNDFQKGDIAEGYSVSREKKESFPLTVTSAQKNPTAFYLCASRSGQGAQPQHFGDGTRLSIL.

This clone is a singleton in its sample. This chain joins TRBV2 and TRBJ1-2; TRBD1 is a possible D gene (6 bases). The CDR3 spans 12 residues. In germline, CDR1 is SNHLY, CDR2 FYNNEI. V was pared by 4 bases and J by 6 bases, with 9 bases between. The CDR3 reads CASSGGTNGYTF. In DNA form, the CDR3 reads TGTGCCAGCAGTGGGGGGACAAATGGCTACACCTTC.

The chain links TRBV10-2 to TRBJ2-7, with a weak D call TRBD1 (5 bases). The germline V gene encodes CDR1 WSHSY and CDR2 SAAADI. The V gene lost 3 bases and the J gene lost 6 bases, with 6 bases spanning the gap. The CDR3 contains 11 residues. CDR3 region: CASSETGEQYF. CDR3 bases: TGCGCCAGCAGTGAAACAGGCGAGCAGTACTTC.

V and J are TRBV7-9 and TRBJ2-5; D is perhaps TRBD1 (6 bases). Trimming pared 3 bases from V and 4 bases from J, leaving 15 bases between. Germline lookup yields CDR1 SEHNR and CDR2 FQNEAQ (reference sequence). This CDR3 is 15 amino acids long. CDR3 in amino acids: CASSFEQGWGETQYF. CDR3 coding DNA: TGTGCCAGCAGCTTTGAACAGGGTTGGGGAGAGACCCAGTACTTC.